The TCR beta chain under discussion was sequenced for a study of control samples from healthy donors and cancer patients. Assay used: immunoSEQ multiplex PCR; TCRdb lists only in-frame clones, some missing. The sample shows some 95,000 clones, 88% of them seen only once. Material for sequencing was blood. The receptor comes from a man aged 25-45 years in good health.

CDR3 sequence: CASSPSGPFKYEQYF. DNA for the CDR3: TGCGCCAGCAGCCCGTCAGGACCCTTTAAATACGAGCAGTACTTC. This rearrangement joins TRBV5-1 to TRBJ2-7; D not certain. The CDR3 consists of 15 residues. Germline V CDR1 and CDR2: SGHRS, YFSETQ. V lost 4 bases, J lost 4 bases, and 18 bases lay in between.